This T cell receptor beta chain originates from a study of breast tumors, draining lymph nodes, adjacent tissues. The CDR3 totals 13 residues. V lost 7 bases and J 7 bases, leaving 17 bases between the germline ends. Per the germline V gene, CDR1 is GTSNPN and CDR2 is SVGIG (reference sequence). This clonotype is deemed medium-sized. The antigen is undetermined. TCRdb redid the calling of the multiplex PCR reads with MiXCR, one entry per CDR3 protein. In the table there are tens of thousands of distinct CDR3 sequences, around three fifths of which are singletons. Findings and caveats of the study: Luminal-like breast cancer showed significantly greater tumor-nontumor repertoire similarity than basal-like breast cancer did.

This TCR came from a female donor with breast cancer. Some clones in this sample may be carry-over from other donors' samples. The chain is built from TRBV30 and TRBJ1-3; D might be TRBD1 (5 bases). The sequencing sample was made of tumor-adjacent breast tissue. CDR3 nucleotide sequence: TGTGCCTCCTTTAGGGGCGCAGGGAACACCATATATTTT. Protein sequence: CASFRGAGNTIYF.